This is a list of T cell receptor beta chains from one sample in a study of T cell responses to AZD1222 COVID-19 vaccine. Profiling relied on immunoSEQ multiplex PCR, and the TCRdb table lists in-frame clones only, not all of them. The sample lists about 120,000 clones; just under 95% were seen once. The sequenced sample was peripheral blood, obtained on day 0 of AZD1222 vaccination. The receptors were gathered from an adult in good health. Each CDR3 is given without its conserved first and last residue. Each record gives: V gene, J gene, CDR3 protein.

v_gene: TRBV11-2
j_gene: TRBJ2-1
CDR3aa: ASSLEASGRIPNEQF

v_gene: TRBV5-1
j_gene: TRBJ2-5
CDR3aa: ASTGVQETQY

v_gene: TRBV12-3/TRBV12-4
j_gene: TRBJ1-2
CDR3aa: ASTLTGQYGYT

v_gene: TRBV19
j_gene: TRBJ1-4
CDR3aa: ASSIVGGNEKLF

v_gene: TRBV5-6
j_gene: TRBJ2-5
CDR3aa: ASSLGAGANQETQY

v_gene: TRBV5-5
j_gene: TRBJ2-7
CDR3aa: ASSLTGGYEQY

v_gene: TRBV12-3/TRBV12-4
j_gene: TRBJ2-7
CDR3aa: ASRDTSSYEQY

v_gene: TRBV27
j_gene: TRBJ1-6
CDR3aa: ASITDRFNSPLH

v_gene: TRBV5-6
j_gene: TRBJ1-1
CDR3aa: ASSLPTGQINTEAF

v_gene: TRBV18
j_gene: TRBJ2-7
CDR3aa: ASSRGTSGHEQY

v_gene: TRBV10-1
j_gene: TRBJ2-1
CDR3aa: ASSSNEVNEQF

v_gene: TRBV7-9
j_gene: TRBJ2-3
CDR3aa: ASSLDASGGTSTDTQY

v_gene: TRBV19
j_gene: TRBJ1-1
CDR3aa: ASTMGGTRGNTEAF

v_gene: TRBV27
j_gene: TRBJ1-2
CDR3aa: ATMGGQDYFNYGYT

v_gene: TRBV28
j_gene: TRBJ1-4
CDR3aa: ASSPGFLPEGEKLF

v_gene: TRBV7-9
j_gene: TRBJ2-5
CDR3aa: ATTQGGNQETQY

v_gene: TRBV13
j_gene: TRBJ2-7
CDR3aa: ASSVGLSQYEQY

v_gene: TRBV27
j_gene: TRBJ1-5
CDR3aa: AINIGDVSNQPQH

v_gene: TRBV28
j_gene: TRBJ1-2
CDR3aa: ASSLLAGGVRYT

v_gene: TRBV10-1
j_gene: TRBJ2-7
CDR3aa: ASSLVVDISYEQY

v_gene: TRBV12-3/TRBV12-4
j_gene: TRBJ1-5
CDR3aa: ASSLMSQPQH

v_gene: TRBV12-3/TRBV12-4
j_gene: TRBJ2-3
CDR3aa: ASSFLGDTQY

v_gene: TRBV28
j_gene: TRBJ1-6
CDR3aa: ASSHRGYRSSYNSPLH

v_gene: TRBV15
j_gene: TRBJ2-7
CDR3aa: ATSFNLLGTEQY

v_gene: TRBV3-1/TRBV3-2
j_gene: TRBJ2-5
CDR3aa: ASRDDSPRETQY

v_gene: TRBV14
j_gene: TRBJ1-1
CDR3aa: ASSQEWASGHTEAF

v_gene: TRBV10-3
j_gene: TRBJ1-2
CDR3aa: AAGGNGYT

v_gene: TRBV18
j_gene: TRBJ1-1
CDR3aa: ASSPPMGQGAPGAF

v_gene: TRBV30
j_gene: TRBJ1-2
CDR3aa: AWSISIDYGYT

v_gene: TRBV5-1
j_gene: TRBJ2-5
CDR3aa: ASSFGGMWETQY

v_gene: TRBV21-1
j_gene: TRBJ2-1
CDR3aa: ASSKEPAGALNEQF

v_gene: TRBV19
j_gene: TRBJ1-4
CDR3aa: ASSTLGQSINEKLF

v_gene: TRBV9
j_gene: TRBJ2-2
CDR3aa: ASSTQLAGANTGELF

v_gene: TRBV4-1
j_gene: TRBJ2-7
CDR3aa: ASSQTLSSGYSYEQY

v_gene: TRBV29-1
j_gene: TRBJ2-5
CDR3aa: SPRLAGSYQETQY

v_gene: TRBV21-1
j_gene: TRBJ1-5
CDR3aa: ASSKEGAGDNQPQH

v_gene: TRBV28
j_gene: TRBJ2-5
CDR3aa: ASSHSRGKETQY

v_gene: TRBV3-1/TRBV3-2
j_gene: TRBJ2-2
CDR3aa: ASSQDLTGELF

v_gene: TRBV5-8
j_gene: TRBJ1-1
CDR3aa: ASSLRQGVAF

v_gene: TRBV2
j_gene: TRBJ2-7
CDR3aa: ASSVIREGEQY

v_gene: TRBV19
j_gene: TRBJ2-5
CDR3aa: ASMGTGIETQY

v_gene: TRBV18
j_gene: TRBJ1-2
CDR3aa: ASSPGPGGSGYGYT

v_gene: TRBV3-1/TRBV3-2
j_gene: TRBJ2-1
CDR3aa: ASSQAQGTVQQF

v_gene: TRBV11-1
j_gene: TRBJ1-2
CDR3aa: ASGDRGNYGYT

v_gene: TRBV28
j_gene: TRBJ2-7
CDR3aa: AIQDLFQAYEQY

v_gene: TRBV7-6
j_gene: TRBJ1-3
CDR3aa: ASSSEQGSGNTIY

v_gene: TRBV11-2
j_gene: TRBJ2-2
CDR3aa: ASSYGGTLNTGELF

v_gene: TRBV10-1
j_gene: TRBJ2-5
CDR3aa: ASSESRGLPGQETQY

v_gene: TRBV7-8
j_gene: TRBJ2-1
CDR3aa: ASSLQTSGRPGGEQF